Following are 8 T cell receptor beta chains from one sample sequenced in a study of long-term antiretroviral therapy in people with HIV. Survey-level immunoSEQ v3.0 assays were run. Clones were sequenced by immunoSEQ multiplex PCR, and TCRdb holds only the in-frame ones, with some missing. Altogether over 30,000 clones are present, around 83% being singletons, with the ten largest covering roughly 6.3%. This specimen consisted of unsorted PBMCs, obtained 1 year after starting antiretroviral therapy. Source of these receptors: a man aged 18 to 29 with HIV.

The gene calls are TRBV5-5 and TRBJ2-7, with a tentative D call TRBD2 (5 bases). Trimming left V 3 bases short and J 0 bases short, with 13 bases between. Germline V gives CDR1 SGHKS, CDR2 YYEKEE (reference sequence). CDR3 length equals 15 residues. This CDR3 reads CASSWEFSTSYEQYF. CDR3 nucleotide sequence: TGTGCCAGCAGCTGGGAGTTTAGTACCTCCTACGAGCAGTACTTC.

The V call is TRBV9, the J call TRBJ1-1, with a possible D match to TRBD1 (5 bases). The V gene lost 3 bases and the J gene lost 1 base, with 10 bases spanning the gap. This CDR3 is 14 amino acids long. Germline V lookup: CDR1 SGDLS, CDR2 YYNGEE. The CDR3: CASSAAGRNTEAFF. Written as DNA, the CDR3 is TGTGCCAGCAGCGCGGCAGGGAGGAACACTGAAGCTTTCTTT.

The chain uses TRBV7-9 and TRBJ2-7; weak D call: TRBD1 (6 bases). Trimming cost V 4 bases and J 6 bases, with 13 bases left between them. Germline V CDR1 and CDR2: SEHNR, FQNEAQ (reference sequence). The CDR3 contains 13 residues. CDR3 region: CASSYRDISEQYF. The CDR3 region has the DNA TGTGCCAGCAGCTACAGGGATATCTCCGAGCAGTACTTC.

This clone occurred a few times. This chain joins TRBV27 and TRBJ1-2; D call uncertain. The germline gives CDR1 MNHEY, CDR2 SMNVEV (reference sequence). This CDR3 comprises 13 residues. The V gene lost 7 bases and the J gene lost 2 bases, with 11 bases spanning the gap. The DNA of the CDR3 is TGTGCCAGCACGCAACACCCCAACTATGGCTACACCTTC. Translating gives CASTQHPNYGYTF.

The V and J genes are TRBV5-1 and TRBJ1-2; D might be TRBD1 (6 bases). The CDR3 extends over 15 amino acids. With 4 bases removed from V and 4 bases from J, the gap between germline ends came to 17 bases. From germline, CDR1 is SGHRS and CDR2 YFSETQ. The CDR3 DNA follows: TGCGCCAGCAGCATGGGAGTAGGGGGTACCTATGGCTACACCTTC. It yields the protein CASSMGVGGTYGYTF.

V gene TRBV13 combines with J gene TRBJ2-5; 9 nucleotides align to TRBD2. With V trimmed by 4 bases and J by 5 bases, 20 bases remained unmatched. CDR1 and CDR2 (germline): PRHDT, FYEKMQ (reference sequence). This CDR3 is built from 19 residues. CDR3 protein: CASSSPKGSRGGGVETQYF. CDR3 coding DNA: TGTGCCAGCAGCTCCCCAAAGGGATCTCGGGGCGGGGGGGTCGAGACCCAGTACTTC.

V and J are TRBV11-2 and TRBJ2-1; 8 nucleotides line up with TRBD2. Per germline, CDR1 SGHAT and CDR2 FQNNGV. After removal of 1 base from V and 9 bases from J, the junction contained 17 bases not matched to a gene. The CDR3 extends over 18 amino acids. The CDR3 sequence is CASSLVLAGVEQLGEQFF. The CDR3 coding sequence is TGTGCCAGCAGCTTAGTTCTAGCGGGCGTTGAGCAATTGGGTGAGCAGTTCTTC. Combining the CDR3 with reference TRBV11-2 and TRBJ2-1 gives the whole variable domain EAGVAQSPRYKIIEKRQSVAFWCNPISGHATLYWYQQILGQGPKLLIQFQNNGVVDDSQLPKDRFSAERLKGVDSTLKIQPAKLEDSAVYLCASSLVLAGVEQLGEQFFGPGTRLTVL.

The chain links TRBV28 to TRBJ2-7; D perhaps matches TRBD1 (6 bases). V was shortened by 6 bases and J by 10 bases, with 16 bases between the two germline ends. Germline V gene data show CDR1 as MDHEN and CDR2 as SYDVKM. CDR3 length: 12 residues. CDR3 region: CASSPGEGDQYF. The CDR3 coding sequence is TGTGCCAGCAGCCCCGGTGAGGGGGATCAGTACTTC.